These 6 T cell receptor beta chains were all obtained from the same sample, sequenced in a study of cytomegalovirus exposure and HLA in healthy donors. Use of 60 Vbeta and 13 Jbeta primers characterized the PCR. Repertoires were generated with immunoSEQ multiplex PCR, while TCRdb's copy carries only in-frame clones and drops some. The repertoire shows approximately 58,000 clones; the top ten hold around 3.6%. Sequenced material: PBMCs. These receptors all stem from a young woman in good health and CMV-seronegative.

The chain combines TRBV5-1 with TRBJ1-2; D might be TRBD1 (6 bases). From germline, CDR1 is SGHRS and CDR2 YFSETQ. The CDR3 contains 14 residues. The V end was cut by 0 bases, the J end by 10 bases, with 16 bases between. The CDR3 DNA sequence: TGCGCCAGCAGCTTGGACAGGGTCTCTAGGGACTACACCTTC. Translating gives CASSLDRVSRDYTF.

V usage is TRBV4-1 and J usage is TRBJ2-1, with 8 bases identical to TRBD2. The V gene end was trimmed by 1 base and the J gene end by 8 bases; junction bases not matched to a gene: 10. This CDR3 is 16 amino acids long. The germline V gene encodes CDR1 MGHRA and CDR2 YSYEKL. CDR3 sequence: CASSQVPGGLGDEQFF. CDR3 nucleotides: TGCGCCAGCAGCCAAGTCCCGGGAGGGCTCGGCGATGAGCAGTTCTTC.

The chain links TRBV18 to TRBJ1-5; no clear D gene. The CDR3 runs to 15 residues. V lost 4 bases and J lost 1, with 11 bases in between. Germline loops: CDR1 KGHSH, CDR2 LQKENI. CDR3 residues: CASSLEGQSNQPQHF. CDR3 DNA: TGTGCCAGCTCACTGGAGGGTCAGAGCAATCAGCCCCAGCATTTT.

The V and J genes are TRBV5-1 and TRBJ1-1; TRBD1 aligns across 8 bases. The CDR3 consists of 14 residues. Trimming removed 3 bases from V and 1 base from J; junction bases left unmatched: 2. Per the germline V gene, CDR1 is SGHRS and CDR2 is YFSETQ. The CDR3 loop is CASSSQGANTEAFF. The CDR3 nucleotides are TGCGCCAGCAGCTCCCAGGGGGCGAACACTGAAGCTTTCTTT.

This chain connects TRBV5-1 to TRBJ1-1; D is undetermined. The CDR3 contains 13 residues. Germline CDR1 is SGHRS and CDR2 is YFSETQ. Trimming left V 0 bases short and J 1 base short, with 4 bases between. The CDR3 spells CASSLGENTEAFF. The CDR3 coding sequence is TGCGCCAGCAGCTTGGGAGAGAACACTGAAGCTTTCTTT.

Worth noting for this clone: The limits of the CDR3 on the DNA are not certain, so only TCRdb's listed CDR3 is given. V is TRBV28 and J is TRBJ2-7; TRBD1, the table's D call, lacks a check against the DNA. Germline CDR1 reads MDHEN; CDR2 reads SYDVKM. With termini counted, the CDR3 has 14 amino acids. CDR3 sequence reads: CASSSSTGQDEQYF.